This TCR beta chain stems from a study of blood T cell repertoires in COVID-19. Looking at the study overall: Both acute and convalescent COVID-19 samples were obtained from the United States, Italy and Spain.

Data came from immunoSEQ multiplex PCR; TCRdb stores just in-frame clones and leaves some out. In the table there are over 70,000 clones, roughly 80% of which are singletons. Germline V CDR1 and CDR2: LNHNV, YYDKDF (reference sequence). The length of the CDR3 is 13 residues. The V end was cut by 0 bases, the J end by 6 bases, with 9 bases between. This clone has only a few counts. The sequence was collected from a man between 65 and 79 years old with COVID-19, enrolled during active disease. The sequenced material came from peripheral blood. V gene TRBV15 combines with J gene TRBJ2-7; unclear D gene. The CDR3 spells CATSREFVAEQYF. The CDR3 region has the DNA TGTGCCACCAGCAGAGAATTTGTGGCCGAGCAGTACTTC.